These T cell receptor beta chains were read from a single sample in a study of T cell responses to AZD1222 COVID-19 vaccine. Assay: immunoSEQ multiplex PCR; the TCRdb copy retains only in-frame clones and omits some. The data show over 100,000 clones, 80% to 90% seen once. Source: peripheral blood, taken on day 0 of AZD1222 vaccination. These receptors came from an adult in good health. Each CDR3 is given with its conserved first and last residue. Fields, in order: D gene, clone size, V gene, J gene, CDR3 protein, CDR3 DNA. A D gene is named only where the DNA matches it firmly. Clone size is given for some rows only: seen once, a few or many times, or a class if the clone is expanded.

D gene: -; clone size: -; V gene: TRBV29-1; J gene: TRBJ2-1; CDR3 protein: CSVEKTRGSNEQFF; CDR3 DNA: TGCAGCGTTGAAAAGACACGGGGGTCCAATGAGCAGTTCTTC
D gene: TRBD1; clone size: -; V gene: TRBV27; J gene: TRBJ1-2; CDR3 protein: CASSPQGGSYGYTF; CDR3 DNA: TGTGCCAGCAGTCCTCAGGGGGGAAGCTATGGCTACACCTTC
D gene: -; clone size: -; V gene: TRBV30; J gene: TRBJ1-2; CDR3 protein: CAWSTDNYGYTF; CDR3 DNA: TGTGCCTGGAGCACAGACAACTATGGCTACACCTTC
D gene: TRBD2; clone size: -; V gene: TRBV12-5; J gene: TRBJ2-5; CDR3 protein: CASGPWDSGDQETQYF; CDR3 DNA: TGTGCTAGTGGCCCCTGGGATAGCGGGGATCAAGAGACCCAGTACTTC
D gene: -; clone size: -; V gene: TRBV10-2; J gene: TRBJ2-1; CDR3 protein: CASSGVGSYNEQFF; CDR3 DNA: TGCGCCAGCAGTGGAGTCGGCTCCTACAATGAGCAGTTCTTC
D gene: TRBD1; clone size: few; V gene: TRBV27; J gene: TRBJ2-1; CDR3 protein: CASRTGGVNNEQFF; CDR3 DNA: TGTGCCAGCAGGACAGGGGGTGTGAACAATGAGCAGTTCTTC
D gene: -; clone size: -; V gene: TRBV18; J gene: TRBJ1-1; CDR3 protein: CASSPGSALRANTEAFF; CDR3 DNA: TGTGCCAGCTCACCAGGATCAGCACTACGGGCCAACACTGAAGCTTTCTTT
D gene: TRBD1; clone size: once; V gene: TRBV10-3; J gene: TRBJ1-3; CDR3 protein: CAIRETGGRNTIYF; CDR3 DNA: TGTGCCATCAGGGAAACAGGGGGCAGAAACACCATATATTTT
D gene: TRBD2; clone size: -; V gene: TRBV18; J gene: TRBJ2-5; CDR3 protein: CASSPGLAGEETQYF; CDR3 DNA: TGTGCCAGCTCACCAGGACTAGCGGGAGAGGAGACCCAGTACTTC
D gene: TRBD1; clone size: -; V gene: TRBV6-5; J gene: TRBJ1-3; CDR3 protein: CASSSDRFFGNTIYF; CDR3 DNA: TGTGCCAGCAGTTCGGACAGGTTTTTTGGAAACACCATATATTTT
D gene: -; clone size: -; V gene: TRBV21-1; J gene: TRBJ2-1; CDR3 protein: CASSKGRAGGNEQFF; CDR3 DNA: TGTGCCAGCAGCAAAGGGCGGGCAGGAGGCAATGAGCAGTTCTTC
D gene: -; clone size: once; V gene: TRBV13; J gene: TRBJ1-2; CDR3 protein: CASQLASSGYTF; CDR3 DNA: TGTGCCAGCCAACTAGCCAGTAGTGGCTACACCTTC
D gene: -; clone size: -; V gene: TRBV5-4; J gene: TRBJ2-3; CDR3 protein: CASSTPGSSTDTQYF; CDR3 DNA: TGTGCCAGCAGCACCCCAGGGAGTAGCACAGATACGCAGTATTTT
D gene: TRBD1; clone size: -; V gene: TRBV5-1; J gene: TRBJ2-7; CDR3 protein: CASSSSPTQGTAYEQYF; CDR3 DNA: TGCGCCAGCAGCTCGTCCCCAACACAGGGGACCGCCTACGAGCAGTACTTC
D gene: TRBD1; clone size: once; V gene: TRBV7-2; J gene: TRBJ2-7; CDR3 protein: CASSLQQSGTETYEQYF; CDR3 DNA: TGTGCCAGCAGCTTACAGCAGTCCGGGACAGAGACCTACGAGCAGTACTTC
D gene: -; clone size: few; V gene: TRBV7-2; J gene: TRBJ1-2; CDR3 protein: CASSLQLNYGYTF; CDR3 DNA: TGTGCCAGCAGCTTGCAGCTCAACTATGGCTACACCTTC
D gene: TRBD1; clone size: -; V gene: TRBV7-3; J gene: TRBJ1-6; CDR3 protein: CASSPDRESPLHF; CDR3 DNA: TGTGCCAGCAGCCCCGACAGGGAATCACCCCTCCACTTT
D gene: -; clone size: -; V gene: TRBV5-1; J gene: TRBJ2-6; CDR3 protein: CASSSGTSGANVLTF; CDR3 DNA: TGCGCCAGCAGCTCCGGGACTTCTGGGGCCAACGTCCTGACTTTC
D gene: -; clone size: -; V gene: TRBV5-1; J gene: TRBJ2-3; CDR3 protein: CASSSGLRDTQYF; CDR3 DNA: TGCGCCAGCAGCTCTGGACTCAGGGATACGCAGTATTTT
D gene: -; clone size: -; V gene: TRBV20-1; J gene: TRBJ2-3; CDR3 protein: CSAEQVDTQYF; CDR3 DNA: TGCAGTGCTGAACAGGTAGATACGCAGTATTTT
D gene: -; clone size: -; V gene: TRBV28; J gene: TRBJ2-1; CDR3 protein: CASSPLAQHLYNEQFF; CDR3 DNA: TGTGCCAGCAGCCCCCTAGCGCAACACCTCTACAATGAGCAGTTCTTC
D gene: -; clone size: -; V gene: TRBV5-1; J gene: TRBJ2-5; CDR3 protein: CASSLATGGLYQETQYF; CDR3 DNA: TGCGCCAGCAGCTTGGCCACGGGGGGCCTGTACCAAGAGACCCAGTACTTC
D gene: -; clone size: -; V gene: TRBV2; J gene: TRBJ1-2; CDR3 protein: CATTGTQTYGYTF; CDR3 DNA: TGTGCCACCACCGGGACCCAGACCTATGGCTACACCTTC
D gene: -; clone size: -; V gene: TRBV3-1/TRBV3-2; J gene: TRBJ1-6; CDR3 protein: CASSQDVRVPGAPLHF; CDR3 DNA: TGTGCCAGCAGCCAAGATGTAAGGGTCCCAGGAGCACCCCTCCACTTT
D gene: TRBD2; clone size: -; V gene: TRBV7-9; J gene: TRBJ2-1; CDR3 protein: CASSLVGGANEQFF; CDR3 DNA: TGTGCCAGCAGCTTAGTCGGGGGGGCGAATGAGCAGTTCTTC
D gene: -; clone size: -; V gene: TRBV9; J gene: TRBJ2-7; CDR3 protein: CASSPRLAGNLGEQYF; CDR3 DNA: TGTGCCAGCAGCCCCCGACTGGCGGGGAACCTGGGCGAGCAGTACTTC
D gene: -; clone size: few; V gene: TRBV2; J gene: TRBJ1-1; CDR3 protein: CASSTEGVGTEAFF; CDR3 DNA: TGTGCCAGCAGCACCGAGGGGGTGGGCACTGAAGCTTTCTTT
D gene: TRBD2; clone size: -; V gene: TRBV7-3; J gene: TRBJ2-1; CDR3 protein: CASSSGLAGVHEQFF; CDR3 DNA: TGTGCCAGCAGCTCGGGACTAGCGGGAGTGCATGAGCAGTTCTTC
D gene: -; clone size: -; V gene: TRBV11-3; J gene: TRBJ2-2; CDR3 protein: CASSLGTENTGELFF; CDR3 DNA: TGTGCCAGCAGCTTAGGGACAGAGAACACCGGGGAGCTGTTTTTT
D gene: -; clone size: -; V gene: TRBV14; J gene: TRBJ2-5; CDR3 protein: CASSQERGVWETQYF; CDR3 DNA: TGTGCCAGCAGCCAAGAACGAGGAGTTTGGGAGACCCAGTACTTC
D gene: -; clone size: -; V gene: TRBV5-5; J gene: TRBJ1-5; CDR3 protein: CASSLAGKGQPQHF; CDR3 DNA: TGTGCCAGCAGCTTGGCCGGGAAGGGGCAGCCCCAGCATTTT
D gene: -; clone size: -; V gene: TRBV5-1; J gene: TRBJ1-4; CDR3 protein: CASSLDGGQAGEKLFF; CDR3 DNA: TGCGCCAGCAGCTTGGACGGAGGGCAGGCCGGTGAAAAACTGTTTTTT
D gene: -; clone size: -; V gene: TRBV24-1; J gene: TRBJ2-1; CDR3 protein: CATSDPRRADNEQFF; CDR3 DNA: TGTGCCACCAGTGACCCCCGGCGGGCCGACAATGAGCAGTTCTTC
D gene: TRBD1; clone size: -; V gene: TRBV5-1; J gene: TRBJ1-1; CDR3 protein: CASSYEPTGMNTEAFF; CDR3 DNA: TGCGCCAGCAGCTACGAACCGACAGGGATGAACACTGAAGCTTTCTTT
D gene: -; clone size: -; V gene: TRBV16; J gene: TRBJ1-4; CDR3 protein: CASSRGFQDYEKLFF; CDR3 DNA: TGTGCCAGCAGCCGAGGGTTCCAGGACTATGAAAAACTGTTTTTT
D gene: TRBD1; clone size: once; V gene: TRBV28; J gene: TRBJ1-2; CDR3 protein: CATGDRGYGYTF; CDR3 DNA: TGTGCCACCGGGGACAGGGGCTATGGCTACACCTTC
D gene: -; clone size: few; V gene: TRBV7-9; J gene: TRBJ1-5; CDR3 protein: CASSSSGQRNQPQHF; CDR3 DNA: TGTGCCAGCAGCTCTAGTGGGCAGCGCAATCAGCCCCAGCATTTT
D gene: -; clone size: -; V gene: TRBV27; J gene: TRBJ2-7; CDR3 protein: CASSLAGTASYEQYF; CDR3 DNA: TGTGCCAGCAGTTTGGCCGGGACGGCCTCCTACGAGCAGTACTTC
D gene: -; clone size: -; V gene: TRBV5-1; J gene: TRBJ1-5; CDR3 protein: CASSLGTSNQPQHF; CDR3 DNA: TGCGCCAGCAGCTTGGGGACGTCCAATCAGCCCCAGCATTTT
D gene: TRBD1; clone size: few; V gene: TRBV10-2; J gene: TRBJ1-4; CDR3 protein: CASSPTGATNEKLFF; CDR3 DNA: TGCGCCAGCAGTCCCACAGGGGCCACTAATGAAAAACTGTTTTTT
D gene: -; clone size: -; V gene: TRBV7-9; J gene: TRBJ1-1; CDR3 protein: CASSLDRNTEAFF; CDR3 DNA: TGTGCCAGCAGCTTAGACAGAAACACTGAAGCTTTCTTT
D gene: -; clone size: -; V gene: TRBV18; J gene: TRBJ2-7; CDR3 protein: CASSPRVSPYEQYF; CDR3 DNA: TGTGCCAGCTCACCGAGGGTCAGTCCCTACGAGCAGTACTTC
D gene: TRBD1; clone size: -; V gene: TRBV4-2; J gene: TRBJ1-4; CDR3 protein: CASSLGGLNEKLFF; CDR3 DNA: TGTGCCAGCAGCCTAGGGGGCCTTAATGAAAAACTGTTTTTT